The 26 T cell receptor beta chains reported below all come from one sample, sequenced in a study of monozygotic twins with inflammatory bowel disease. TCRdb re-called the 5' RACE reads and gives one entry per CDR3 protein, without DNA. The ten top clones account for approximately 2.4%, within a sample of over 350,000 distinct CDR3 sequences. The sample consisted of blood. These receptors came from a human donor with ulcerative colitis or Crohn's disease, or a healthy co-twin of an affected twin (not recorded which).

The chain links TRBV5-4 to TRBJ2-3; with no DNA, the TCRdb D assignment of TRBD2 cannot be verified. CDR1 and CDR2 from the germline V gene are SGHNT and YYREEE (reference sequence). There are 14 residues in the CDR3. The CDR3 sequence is CVSSIAGGTDTQYF.

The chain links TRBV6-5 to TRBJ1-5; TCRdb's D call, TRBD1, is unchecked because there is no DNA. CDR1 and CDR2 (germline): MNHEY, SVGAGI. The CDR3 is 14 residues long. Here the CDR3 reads CASSYGGTGKPQHF.

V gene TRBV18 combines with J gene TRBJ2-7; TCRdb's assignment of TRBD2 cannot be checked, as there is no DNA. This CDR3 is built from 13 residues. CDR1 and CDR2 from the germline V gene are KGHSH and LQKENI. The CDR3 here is CASSPTRTYEQYF. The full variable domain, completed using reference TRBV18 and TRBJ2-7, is NAGVMQNPRHLVRRRGQEARLRCSPMKGHSHVYWYRQLPEEGLKFMVYLQKENIIDESGMPKERFSAEFPKEGPSILRIQQVVRGDSAAYFCASSPTRTYEQYFGPGTRLTVT.

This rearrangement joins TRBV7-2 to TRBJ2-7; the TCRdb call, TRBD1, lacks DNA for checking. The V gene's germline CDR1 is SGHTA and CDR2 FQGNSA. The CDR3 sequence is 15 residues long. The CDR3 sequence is CASSSRGGNHYEQYF.

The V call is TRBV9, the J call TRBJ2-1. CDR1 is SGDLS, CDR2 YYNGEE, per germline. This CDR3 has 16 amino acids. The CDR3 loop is CASSVTPGSSYNEQFF.

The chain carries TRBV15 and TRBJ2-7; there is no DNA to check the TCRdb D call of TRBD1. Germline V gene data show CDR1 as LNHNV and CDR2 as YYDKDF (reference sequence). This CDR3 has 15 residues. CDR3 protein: CATSRDERQGVEQYF.

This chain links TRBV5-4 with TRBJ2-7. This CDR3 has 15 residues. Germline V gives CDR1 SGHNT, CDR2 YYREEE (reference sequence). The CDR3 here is CASSLPGKPSYEQYF.

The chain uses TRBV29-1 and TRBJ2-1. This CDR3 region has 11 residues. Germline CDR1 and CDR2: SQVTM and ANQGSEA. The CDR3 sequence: CSFSSYNEQFF.

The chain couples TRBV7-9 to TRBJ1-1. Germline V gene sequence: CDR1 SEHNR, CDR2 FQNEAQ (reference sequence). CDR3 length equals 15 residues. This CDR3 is CASSLLFGSDQYAFF.

CDR3 in amino acids: CASRIGGGQSMGYGYTF. This chain joins TRBV6-1 and TRBJ1-2. Germline loops: CDR1 MNHNS, CDR2 SASEGT. The CDR3 is made up of 17 amino acids.

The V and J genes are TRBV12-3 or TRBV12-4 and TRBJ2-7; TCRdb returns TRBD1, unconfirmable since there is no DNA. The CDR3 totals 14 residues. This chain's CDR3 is CASSPTGGQGEQYF.

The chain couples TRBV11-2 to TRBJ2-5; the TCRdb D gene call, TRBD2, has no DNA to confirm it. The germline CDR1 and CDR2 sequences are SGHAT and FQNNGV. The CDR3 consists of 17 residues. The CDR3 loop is CASSPGTSGGLQETQYF.

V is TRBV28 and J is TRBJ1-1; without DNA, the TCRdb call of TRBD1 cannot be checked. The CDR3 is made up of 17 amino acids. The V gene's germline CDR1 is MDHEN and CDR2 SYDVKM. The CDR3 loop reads CASSPPPGDRYKFEAFF.

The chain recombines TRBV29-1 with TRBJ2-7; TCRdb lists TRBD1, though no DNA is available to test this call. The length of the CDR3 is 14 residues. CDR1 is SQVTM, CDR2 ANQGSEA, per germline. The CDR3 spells CSVLKDNDGYEQYF.

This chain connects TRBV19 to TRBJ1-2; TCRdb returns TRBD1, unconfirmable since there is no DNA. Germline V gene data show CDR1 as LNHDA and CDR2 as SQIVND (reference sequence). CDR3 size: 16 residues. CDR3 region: CASIGQSVLAPYGYTF.

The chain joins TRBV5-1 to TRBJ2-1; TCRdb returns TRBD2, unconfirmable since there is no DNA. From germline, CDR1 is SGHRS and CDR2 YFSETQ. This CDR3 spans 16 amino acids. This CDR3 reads CASSLQAGGLTNEQFF.

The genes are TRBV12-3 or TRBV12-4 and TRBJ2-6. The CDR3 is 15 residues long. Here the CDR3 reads CASRRRGSGANVLTF.

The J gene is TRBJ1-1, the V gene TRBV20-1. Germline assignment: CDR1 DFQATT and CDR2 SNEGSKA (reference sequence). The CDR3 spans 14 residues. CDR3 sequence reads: CSARDIREYTEAFF.

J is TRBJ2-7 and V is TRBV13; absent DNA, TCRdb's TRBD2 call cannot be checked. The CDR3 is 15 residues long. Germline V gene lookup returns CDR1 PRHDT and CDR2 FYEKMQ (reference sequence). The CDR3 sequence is CASRFTGTSGYEQYF.

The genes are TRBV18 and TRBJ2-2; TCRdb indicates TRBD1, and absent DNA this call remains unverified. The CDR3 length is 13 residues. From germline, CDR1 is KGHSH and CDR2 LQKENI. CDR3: CASSPDSTGELFF.

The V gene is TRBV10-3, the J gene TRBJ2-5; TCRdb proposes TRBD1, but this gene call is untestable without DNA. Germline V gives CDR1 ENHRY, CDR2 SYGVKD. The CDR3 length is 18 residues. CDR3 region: CASSSRTRRQERQETQYF.

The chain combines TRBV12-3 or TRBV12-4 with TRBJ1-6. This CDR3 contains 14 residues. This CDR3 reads CASSFGSRSSPLHF.

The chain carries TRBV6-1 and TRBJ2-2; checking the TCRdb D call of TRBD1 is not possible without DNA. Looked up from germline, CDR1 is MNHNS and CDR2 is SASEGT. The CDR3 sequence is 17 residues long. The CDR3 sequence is CASSARQRGPVGGEPFF.

The CDR3 reads CASSLRGQGYNEQFF. This chain joins TRBV7-9 and TRBJ2-1; the TCRdb D gene call, TRBD1, has no DNA to confirm it. CDR1 is SEHNR and CDR2 is FQNEAQ in the germline V gene (reference sequence). The CDR3 has 15 amino acids. Supplemented by reference TRBV7-9 and TRBJ2-1, the full variable domain reads DTGVSQNPRHKITKRGQNVTFRCDPISEHNRLYWYRQTLGQGPEFLTYFQNEAQLEKSRLLSDRFSAERPKGSFSTLEIQRTEQGDSAMYLCASSLRGQGYNEQFFGPGTRLTVL.

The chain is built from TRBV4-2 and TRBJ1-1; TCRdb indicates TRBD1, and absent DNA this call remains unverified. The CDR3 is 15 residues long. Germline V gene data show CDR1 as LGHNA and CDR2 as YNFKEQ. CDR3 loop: CASSTPRQGGTEAFF.

CDR3: CASSLTESLYNEQFF. The chain links TRBV7-7 to TRBJ2-1; TCRdb calls TRBD2, which cannot be checked without DNA. Germline lookup yields CDR1 SSHAT and CDR2 FNYEAQ (reference sequence). The CDR3 runs to 15 residues.